This is a list of T cell receptor beta chains from one sample in a study of CD8 T cells in ankylosing spondylitis. TCRdb re-called the 5' RACE reads with MiXCR, one entry per CDR3 protein. Among 350,000 to 550,000 distinct CDR3 sequences listed, approximately 26% were seen once. Sequencing was done on a sample of blood, either unsorted or a sorted T cell fraction (not recorded which). These receptors were taken from a male donor with ankylosing spondylitis. The CDR3 runs from the conserved cysteine through the conserved F or W. A D gene is named only where the DNA matches it firmly. Only part of the rows carry a size: once, few, many, or a class if the clone is expanded.

TRBJ1-6	NA	TRBV3-1	few	CASSQGSSYNSPLHF	TGTGCCAGCAGCCAAGGCAGCTCCTATAATTCACCCCTCCACTTT
TRBJ1-1	NA	TRBV2	once	CASSITDSSEAFF	TGTGCCAGCAGCATTACGGACAGCTCTGAAGCTTTCTTT
TRBJ1-6	TRBD1	TRBV9	NA	CASSERQGMGNSPLHF	TGTGCCAGCAGCGAAAGACAGGGGATGGGGAATTCACCCCTCCACTTT
TRBJ2-1	NA	TRBV12-3/TRBV12-4	NA	CASSRRRDWGYNEQFF	TGTGCCAGCAGCCGTCGCCGGGACTGGGGCTACAATGAGCAGTTCTTC
TRBJ1-3	TRBD1	TRBV18	NA	CASSPPRGQGNFSGNTIYF	TGTGCCAGCTCACCACCGCGGGGACAGGGGAATTTTTCTGGAAACACCATATATTTT
TRBJ2-1	NA	TRBV20-1	few	CSACRALSYNEQFF	TGCAGTGCTTGTCGGGCCTTATCCTACAATGAGCAGTTCTTC
TRBJ1-1	NA	TRBV6-1	NA	CASMAVLNTEAFF	TGTGCCAGCATGGCAGTACTGAACACTGAAGCTTTCTTT
TRBJ2-2	TRBD2	TRBV20-1	NA	CSARVASGRDLLTGELFF	TGCAGTGCTAGAGTTGCTAGCGGGAGGGATCTGTTGACCGGGGAGCTGTTTTTT
TRBJ2-1	NA	TRBV20-1	few	CSAPKGGFLGEQFF	TGCAGTGCCCCCAAGGGAGGATTTCTTGGTGAGCAGTTCTTC
TRBJ1-1	NA	TRBV7-2	NA	CASSWTVSDTEAFF	TGTGCCAGCAGCTGGACAGTCTCGGACACTGAAGCTTTCTTT
TRBJ1-2	NA	TRBV29-1	few	CSVDGRVLNYGYTF	TGCAGCGTCGATGGACGAGTTCTTAACTATGGCTACACCTTC
TRBJ1-6	NA	TRBV7-9	few	CASRSMDSGSPLHF	TGTGCCAGCCGCTCGATGGACTCAGGATCACCCCTCCACTTT
TRBJ2-1	TRBD2	TRBV5-1	NA	CASSLLPAGGHNEQFF	TGCGCCAGCAGCTTGTTACCAGCGGGAGGCCACAATGAGCAGTTCTTC
TRBJ2-7	TRBD2	TRBV4-2	NA	CASSKKRSLAGGEPYEQYF	TGTGCCAGCAGCAAAAAAAGGTCTCTAGCGGGAGGGGAGCCCTACGAGCAGTACTTC
TRBJ2-2	NA	TRBV18	once	CASSPVLAANTGELFF	TGTGCCAGCTCACCGGTACTAGCAGCGAACACCGGGGAGCTGTTTTTT
TRBJ1-2	NA	TRBV12-3/TRBV12-4	few	CASSNRQGGSGYTF	TGTGCCAGCAGTAACCGGCAGGGAGGTAGTGGCTACACCTTC
TRBJ1-3	NA	TRBV20-1	few	CSASDGPGDTIYF	TGCAGTGCTTCTGACGGACCCGGAGACACCATATATTTT
TRBJ1-2	TRBD1	TRBV5-1	few	CASSSPDRDYGYTF	TGCGCCAGCAGCTCCCCCGACAGGGACTATGGCTACACCTTC
TRBJ1-3	TRBD1	TRBV15	few	CATSIDRGSGNTIYF	TGTGCCACCAGCATAGACAGGGGTAGTGGAAACACCATATATTTT
TRBJ2-5	NA	TRBV12-3/TRBV12-4	few	CASNKGWGQSSQETQYF	TGTGCCAGCAATAAGGGATGGGGGCAATCAAGTCAAGAGACCCAGTACTTC
TRBJ2-5	NA	TRBV20-1	few	CSALLWLQETQYF	TGCAGTGCCCTGCTTTGGTTGCAAGAGACCCAGTACTTC
TRBJ2-1	NA	TRBV11-2	NA	CASSLAFHNEQFF	TGTGCCAGCAGCTTAGCATTCCACAATGAGCAGTTCTTC
TRBJ1-3	NA	TRBV2	NA	CASSDDHWAGNTIYF	TGTGCCAGCAGTGATGACCACTGGGCAGGAAACACCATATATTTT
TRBJ2-5	NA	TRBV27	NA	CASSLIGAGLDTETQYF	TGTGCCAGCAGTTTGATCGGGGCGGGGCTTGATACGGAGACCCAGTACTTC
TRBJ1-2	TRBD1	TRBV5-1	many	CASSSGGNYGYTF	TGCGCCAGCAGCTCAGGGGGGAACTATGGCTACACCTTC
TRBJ2-2	TRBD1	TRBV5-5	many	CASSFSGTGGSGELFF	TGTGCCAGCAGCTTCTCCGGGACAGGGGGGTCCGGGGAGCTGTTTTTT
TRBJ2-3	TRBD2	TRBV3-1	NA	CASRPSILAGVPDTQYF	TGTGCCAGCAGGCCCTCCATACTAGCGGGAGTCCCAGATACGCAGTATTTT
TRBJ2-5	NA	TRBV29-1	few	CSFGGLKETQYF	TGCAGCTTTGGGGGCCTGAAAGAGACCCAGTACTTC
TRBJ2-3	TRBD2	TRBV12-3/TRBV12-4	few	CASSLPSGLAGGPSDTQYF	TGTGCCAGCAGTCTTCCTTCGGGACTAGCGGGAGGGCCGTCAGATACGCAGTATTTT
TRBJ2-2	NA	TRBV18	few	CASSPRGTGDAGELFF	TGTGCCAGCTCACCACGGGGGACGGGAGATGCCGGGGAGCTGTTTTTT
TRBJ2-3	NA	TRBV3-1	few	CASSQEPRRTQYF	TGTGCCAGCAGCCAAGAACCCCGCCGCACGCAGTATTTT
TRBJ2-1	NA	TRBV6-5	NA	CASTMGGEQFF	TGTGCCAGCACCATGGGGGGTGAGCAGTTCTTC
TRBJ1-2	NA	TRBV5-1	few	CASSLGQQWGYTF	TGCGCCAGCAGCTTGGGACAGCAGTGGGGCTACACCTTC
TRBJ2-1	NA	TRBV4-2	few	CASSRDRLSLADYNEQFF	TGTGCCAGCAGCCGGGACAGGTTGTCGCTAGCGGACTACAATGAGCAGTTCTTC
TRBJ1-4	NA	TRBV25-1	few	CASSEFGRGEPKLFF	TGTGCCAGCAGTGAATTCGGCAGGGGTGAACCAAAACTGTTTTTT
TRBJ1-5	TRBD1	TRBV5-1	NA	CASSLGQGSEPQHF	TGCGCCAGCAGCTTGGGACAGGGTAGTGAGCCCCAGCATTTT
TRBJ2-2	NA	TRBV5-1	few	CASSAGTTNTGELFF	TGCGCCAGCAGCGCCGGGACAACGAACACCGGGGAGCTGTTTTTT
TRBJ1-1	NA	TRBV6-1	NA	CASTLGNQNTEAFF	TGTGCCAGCACCCTAGGGAACCAGAACACTGAAGCTTTCTTT
TRBJ2-7	NA	TRBV7-2	few	CASSLVFGASYEQYF	TGTGCCAGCAGCTTAGTCTTTGGGGCATCCTACGAGCAGTACTTC
TRBJ1-1	NA	TRBV29-1	NA	CSVEWQNTEAFF	TGCAGCGTTGAATGGCAGAACACTGAAGCTTTCTTT
TRBJ1-1	TRBD1	TRBV27	NA	CASSPRGPQGSTEAFF	TGTGCCAGCAGTCCCCGCGGACCACAGGGGAGCACTGAAGCTTTCTTT
TRBJ2-7	TRBD1	TRBV3-1	NA	CASSHPDRAPVNEQYF	TGTGCCAGCAGCCACCCGGACAGGGCTCCGGTCAACGAGCAGTACTTC
TRBJ1-4	NA	TRBV12-3/TRBV12-4	few	CASSLWRGKLFF	TGTGCCAGCAGTTTATGGAGAGGGAAACTGTTTTTT
TRBJ2-2	TRBD2	TRBV5-1	NA	CASSSNTSVGPGELFF	TGCGCCAGCAGCTCTAATACTAGCGTGGGCCCCGGGGAGCTGTTTTTT
TRBJ2-1	NA	TRBV7-9	NA	CASGRAEAYNEQFF	TGTGCCAGCGGCCGGGCGGAGGCCTACAATGAGCAGTTCTTC
TRBJ1-5	NA	TRBV5-1	NA	CASSLGPQGEGNQPQHF	TGCGCCAGCAGCTTAGGACCCCAGGGCGAAGGCAATCAGCCCCAGCATTTT
TRBJ2-7	NA	TRBV12-3/TRBV12-4	few	CASSPRQAGEQYF	TGTGCCAGCAGCCCCCGACAGGCTGGGGAGCAGTACTTC
TRBJ2-2	NA	TRBV5-1	NA	CASISDGAGELFF	TGCGCCAGCATCTCCGACGGGGCCGGGGAGCTGTTTTTT
TRBJ2-7	TRBD1	TRBV7-2	NA	CASNRQGFGEQYF	TGTGCCAGCAACAGACAGGGGTTTGGCGAGCAGTACTTC
TRBJ2-1	TRBD1	TRBV24-1	NA	CATSDFRRSDRGHEQFF	TGTGCCACCAGTGATTTCCGGCGCTCGGACAGGGGACATGAGCAGTTCTTC
TRBJ1-1	NA	TRBV5-1	NA	CASSRAAANTEAFF	TGCGCCAGCAGTCGCGCCGCAGCGAACACTGAAGCTTTCTTT
TRBJ2-7	NA	TRBV5-1	NA	CASSPTGTPSYEQYF	TGCGCCAGCAGCCCAACCGGGACTCCTTCCTACGAGCAGTACTTC
TRBJ2-4	TRBD2	TRBV7-2	NA	CASSLMGGRFQYF	TGTGCCAGCAGCTTAATGGGCGGGAGATTTCAGTACTTC
TRBJ2-5	NA	TRBV12-3/TRBV12-4	NA	CASSLVQGGRETQYF	TGTGCCAGCAGTTTGGTTCAGGGCGGTAGGGAGACCCAGTACTTC